This TCR beta chain was sequenced for a study of cytomegalovirus exposure and HLA in healthy donors. Germline loops: CDR1 SGHNT, CDR2 YYREEE (reference sequence). This CDR3 region has 14 residues. V was pared by 0 bases and J by 4 bases, with 9 bases between. Amplification used 60 Vbeta primers and 13 Jbeta primers. Data came from immunoSEQ multiplex PCR; TCRdb stores just in-frame clones and leaves some out. The sample yields approximately 140,000 clones, about four fifths seen once. The genes are TRBV5-4 and TRBJ2-3, with TRBD2 as a possible D gene (5 bases). Material: PBMCs. This clonotype originated in a human donor in good health. The CDR3 bases are TGTGCCAGCAGCTTGGGGCTAGCCCCAGATACGCAGTATTTT. It specifies CASSLGLAPDTQYF.